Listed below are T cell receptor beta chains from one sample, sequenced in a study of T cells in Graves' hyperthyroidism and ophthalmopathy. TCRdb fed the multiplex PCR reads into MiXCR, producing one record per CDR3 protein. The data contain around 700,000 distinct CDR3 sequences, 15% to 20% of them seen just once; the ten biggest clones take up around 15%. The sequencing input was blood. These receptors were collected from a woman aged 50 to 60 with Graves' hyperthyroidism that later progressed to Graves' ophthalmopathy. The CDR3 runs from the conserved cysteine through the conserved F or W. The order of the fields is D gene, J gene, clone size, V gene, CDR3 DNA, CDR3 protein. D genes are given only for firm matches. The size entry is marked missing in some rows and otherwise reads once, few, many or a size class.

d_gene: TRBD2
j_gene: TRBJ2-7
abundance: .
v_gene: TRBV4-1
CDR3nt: TGCGCCAGCAGCCAAGATCCGAGCGGGGGGATAACCTACGAGCAGTACTTC
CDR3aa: CASSQDPSGGITYEQYF

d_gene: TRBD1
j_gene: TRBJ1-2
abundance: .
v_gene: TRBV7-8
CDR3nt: TGTGCCAGCAGCCGAAACCGGGACAGGGTCCTCTATGGCTACACCTTC
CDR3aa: CASSRNRDRVLYGYTF

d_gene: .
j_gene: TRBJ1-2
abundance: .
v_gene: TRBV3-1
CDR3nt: TGTGCCAGCAGCCTGGCCGAGGGTAGCTATGGCTACACCTTC
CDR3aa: CASSLAEGSYGYTF

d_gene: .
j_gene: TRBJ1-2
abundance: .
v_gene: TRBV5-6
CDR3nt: TGTGCCAGCAGCTTGGAGTGGGGGGACCGAGGCTACACCTTC
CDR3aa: CASSLEWGDRGYTF

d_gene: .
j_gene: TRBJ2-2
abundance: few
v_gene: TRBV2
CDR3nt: TGTGCCAGCAGGGCAAATGCAAACACCGGGGAGCTGTTTTTT
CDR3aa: CASRANANTGELFF

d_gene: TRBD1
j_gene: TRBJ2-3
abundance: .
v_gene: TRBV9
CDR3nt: TGTGCCAGCAGCCTCCACAGGGGGCGCGGGGGACCAGATACGCAGTATTTT
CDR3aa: CASSLHRGRGGPDTQYF

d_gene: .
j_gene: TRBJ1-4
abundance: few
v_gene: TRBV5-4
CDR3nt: TGTGCCAGCAGCGCCGGGGCGCCCTCGACTAATGAAAAACTGTTTTTT
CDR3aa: CASSAGAPSTNEKLFF

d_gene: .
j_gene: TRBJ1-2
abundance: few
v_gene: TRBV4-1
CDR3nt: TGCGCCAGCAGCCAAGATGAGAGGATTTATGGCTACACCTTC
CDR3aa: CASSQDERIYGYTF

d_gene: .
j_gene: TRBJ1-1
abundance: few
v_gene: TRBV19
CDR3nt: TGTGCCAGTGGGCCACATGTTGCGACTGAAGCTTTCTTT
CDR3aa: CASGPHVATEAFF

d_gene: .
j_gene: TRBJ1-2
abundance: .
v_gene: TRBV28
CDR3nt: TGTGCCAGCAGTCCCATACGATATGGCTACACCTTC
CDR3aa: CASSPIRYGYTF

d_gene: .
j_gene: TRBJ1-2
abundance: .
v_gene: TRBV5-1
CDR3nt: TGCGCCAGCAGCTTGGGAGCTGAACCGCATGACTACACCTTC
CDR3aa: CASSLGAEPHDYTF

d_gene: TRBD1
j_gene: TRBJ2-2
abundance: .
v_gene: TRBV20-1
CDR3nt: TGCAGTGCTAGGCCACAAGGGGACAGGCGCACCGGGGAGCTGTTTTTT
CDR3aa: CSARPQGDRRTGELFF

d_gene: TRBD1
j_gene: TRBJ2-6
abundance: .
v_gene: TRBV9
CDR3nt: TGTGCCAGCAGCGTAGCTAGGGGACAGGGGATTACGGGCGGGGCCAACGTCCTGACTTTC
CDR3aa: CASSVARGQGITGGANVLTF

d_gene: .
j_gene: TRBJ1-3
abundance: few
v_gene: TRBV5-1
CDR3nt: TGCGCCAGCAGTTCAACAGCGTTCTCTGGAAACACCATATATTTT
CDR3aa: CASSSTAFSGNTIYF

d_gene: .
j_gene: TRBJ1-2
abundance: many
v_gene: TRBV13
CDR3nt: TGTGCCAGCAGCACCGACGGAAACTATGGCTACACCTTC
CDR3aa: CASSTDGNYGYTF

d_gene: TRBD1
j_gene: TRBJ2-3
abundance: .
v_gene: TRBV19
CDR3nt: TGTGCCAGTAGAGCAGGGGGTTCAGATACGCAGTATTTT
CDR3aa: CASRAGGSDTQYF

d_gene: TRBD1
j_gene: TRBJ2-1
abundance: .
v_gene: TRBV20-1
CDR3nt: TGCAGTGCGCCGGGACAGGGTGGATGGGAGCAGTTCTTC
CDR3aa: CSAPGQGGWEQFF

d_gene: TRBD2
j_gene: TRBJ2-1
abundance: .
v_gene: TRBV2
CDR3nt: TGTGCCAGCAGTGAAAATGAGATTGGAGGGGGGCTAGCGGGGGTATCTGGCAATGAGCAGTTCTTC
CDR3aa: CASSENEIGGGLAGVSGNEQFF

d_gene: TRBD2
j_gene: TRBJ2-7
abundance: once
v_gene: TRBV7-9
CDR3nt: TGTGCCAGCAGCCACGGGACTACTAAGTCCTACGAGCAGTACTTC
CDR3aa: CASSHGTTKSYEQYF

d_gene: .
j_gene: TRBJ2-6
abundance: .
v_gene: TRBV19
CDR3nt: TGTGCCAGTAGTACACAGAGGTCTGGGGCCAACGTCCTGACTTTC
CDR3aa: CASSTQRSGANVLTF

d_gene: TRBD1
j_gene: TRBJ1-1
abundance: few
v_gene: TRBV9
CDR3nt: TGTGCCAGCAGCTATACTGCAGGGGGGGGCACTGAAGCTTTCTTT
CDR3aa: CASSYTAGGGTEAFF

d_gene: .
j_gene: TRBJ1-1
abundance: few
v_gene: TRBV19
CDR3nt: TGTGCCAGTAGTGGGAGTTGGAACACTGAAGCTTTCTTT
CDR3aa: CASSGSWNTEAFF

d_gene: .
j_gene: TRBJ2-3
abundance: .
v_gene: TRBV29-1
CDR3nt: TGCAGCGTAGAATTCCGACTAGATAATTCACAAGATACGCAGTATTTT
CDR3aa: CSVEFRLDNSQDTQYF

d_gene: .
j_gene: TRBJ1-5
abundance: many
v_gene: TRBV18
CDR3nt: TGTGCCAGCAGTCCTAGCAATCAGCCCCAGCATTTT
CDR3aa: CASSPSNQPQHF

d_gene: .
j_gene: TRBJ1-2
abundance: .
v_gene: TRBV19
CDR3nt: TGTGCCAGTACACAAGGATCAGGAGTGTTAGTAGGCTATGGCTACACCTTC
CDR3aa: CASTQGSGVLVGYGYTF

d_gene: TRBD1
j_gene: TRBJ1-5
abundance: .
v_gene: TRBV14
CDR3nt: TGTGCCAGCAGCCAAGATCAGGCGGCCTCGTGGGGACAGAGCACCTATAGCAATCAGCCCCAGCATTTT
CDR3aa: CASSQDQAASWGQSTYSNQPQHF

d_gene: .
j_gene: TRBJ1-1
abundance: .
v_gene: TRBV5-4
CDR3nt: TGTGCCAACAGCTTGCCACAGGGAACTTACACTGAAGCTTTCTTT
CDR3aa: CANSLPQGTYTEAFF

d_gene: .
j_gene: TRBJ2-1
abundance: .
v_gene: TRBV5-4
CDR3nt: TGTGCCAGCAGCTATCCGGGGTCCCCAAACAATGAGCAGTTCTTC
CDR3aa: CASSYPGSPNNEQFF

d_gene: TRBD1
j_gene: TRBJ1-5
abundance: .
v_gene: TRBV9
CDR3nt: TGTGCCAGCAGCAGGGGACAGGCGGGCAATCAGCCCCAGCATTTT
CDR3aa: CASSRGQAGNQPQHF

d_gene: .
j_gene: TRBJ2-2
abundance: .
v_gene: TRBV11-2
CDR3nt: TGTGCCAGCAACACATCGACTATGCGGGGCGAACAAGCTCCCGGGGAGCTGTTTTTT
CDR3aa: CASNTSTMRGEQAPGELFF

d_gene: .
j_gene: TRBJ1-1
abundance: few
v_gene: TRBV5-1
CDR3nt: TGCGCCAGCAGCTTGGGAGCAGGGCGGAACACTGAAGCTTTCTTT
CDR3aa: CASSLGAGRNTEAFF

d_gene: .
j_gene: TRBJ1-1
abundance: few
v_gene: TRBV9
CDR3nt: TGTGCCTCCAGCAGCGACTCCACCTCTGGGGATGAAGCTTTCTTT
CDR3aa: CASSSDSTSGDEAFF

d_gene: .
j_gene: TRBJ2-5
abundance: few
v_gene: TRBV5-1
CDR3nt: TGCGCCAGCAGCTTCTCCAGGGCGGGGGAGACCCAGTACTTC
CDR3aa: CASSFSRAGETQYF

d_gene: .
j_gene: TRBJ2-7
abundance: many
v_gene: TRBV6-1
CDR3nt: TGTGCCAGCAGTGAAGCGGGAGCGAACTACGAGCAGTACTTC
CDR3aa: CASSEAGANYEQYF

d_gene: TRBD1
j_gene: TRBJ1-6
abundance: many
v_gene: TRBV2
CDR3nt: TGTGCCAGCAGCGAGGGGAGACAGGGACATTCACCCCTCCACTTT
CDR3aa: CASSEGRQGHSPLHF

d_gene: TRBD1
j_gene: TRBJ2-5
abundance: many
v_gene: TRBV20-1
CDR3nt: TGCAGTGCTAGCCAGGACAGGGGGCGCTGGGAGACCCAGTACTTC
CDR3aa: CSASQDRGRWETQYF

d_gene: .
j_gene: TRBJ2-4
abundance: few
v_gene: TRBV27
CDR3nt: TGTGCCAGCAGTTTTTTATGGCAGGGGGGGGCCAAAAACATTCAGTACTTC
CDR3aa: CASSFLWQGGAKNIQYF

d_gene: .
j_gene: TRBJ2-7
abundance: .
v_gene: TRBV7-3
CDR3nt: TGTGCCAGCAGCTTAGATTGGCTAGGGTACGAGCAGTACTTC
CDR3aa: CASSLDWLGYEQYF

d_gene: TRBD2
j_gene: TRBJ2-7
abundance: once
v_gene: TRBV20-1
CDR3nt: TGCAGTGCTAGGGACCGGGAGGGCTTTACCTACGAGCAGTACTTC
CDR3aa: CSARDREGFTYEQYF

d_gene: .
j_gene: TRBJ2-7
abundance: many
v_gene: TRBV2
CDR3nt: TGTGCCAGCAGGGGAACCGCCCCCCTCTCCTACGAGCAGTACTTC
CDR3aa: CASRGTAPLSYEQYF

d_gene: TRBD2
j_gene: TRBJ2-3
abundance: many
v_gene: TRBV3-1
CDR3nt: TGTGCCAGCAGCCAAGATCCCCCTAGCGGGGGAGTAGATACGCAGTATTTT
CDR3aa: CASSQDPPSGGVDTQYF

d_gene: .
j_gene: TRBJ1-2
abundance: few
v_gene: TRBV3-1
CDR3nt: TGTGCCAGCAGCCAAGATCTTGATTTAGACTATGGCTACACCTTC
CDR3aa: CASSQDLDLDYGYTF

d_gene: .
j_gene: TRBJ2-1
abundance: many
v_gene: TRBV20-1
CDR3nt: TGCAGTGCTAGAGAAGGGGGTGCGGAGCAGTTCTTC
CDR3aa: CSAREGGAEQFF

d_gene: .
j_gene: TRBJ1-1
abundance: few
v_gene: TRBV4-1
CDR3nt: TGCGCCAGCAGCCAAGTTGATGGACTGAACACTGAAGCTTTCTTT
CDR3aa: CASSQVDGLNTEAFF

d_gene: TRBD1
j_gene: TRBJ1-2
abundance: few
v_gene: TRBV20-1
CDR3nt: TGCAGTGCTAGAGAAACAGGGGGAGGTGGCTACACCTTC
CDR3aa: CSARETGGGGYTF

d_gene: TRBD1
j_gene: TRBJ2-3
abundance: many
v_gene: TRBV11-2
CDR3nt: TGTGCCAGCAGCTTCGGTCGAGGACAGGGCACAGATACGCAGTATTTT
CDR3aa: CASSFGRGQGTDTQYF

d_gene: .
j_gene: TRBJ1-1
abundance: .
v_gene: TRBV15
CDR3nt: TGTGCCACCAGCAGAGATCATGGGGGAGGGGGGGATTGGGCTTTCTTT
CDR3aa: CATSRDHGGGGDWAFF

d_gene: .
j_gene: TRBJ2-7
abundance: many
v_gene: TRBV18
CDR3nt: TGTGCCAGCTCACCCGACAGGACCTCCTACGAGCAGTACTTC
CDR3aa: CASSPDRTSYEQYF

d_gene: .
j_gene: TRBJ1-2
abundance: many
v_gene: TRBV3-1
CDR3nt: TGTGCCAGCAGCCAAGACGCAACAAGGGATGGCTACACCTTC
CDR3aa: CASSQDATRDGYTF

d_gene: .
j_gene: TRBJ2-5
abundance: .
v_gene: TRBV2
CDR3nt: TGTGCCAGCACACTAGAAGAGACCCAGTACTTC
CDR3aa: CASTLEETQYF

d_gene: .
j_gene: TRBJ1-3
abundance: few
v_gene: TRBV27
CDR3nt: TGTGCCAGCAGTTTTCTCCCCCCTGGAAACACCATATATTTT
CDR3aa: CASSFLPPGNTIYF

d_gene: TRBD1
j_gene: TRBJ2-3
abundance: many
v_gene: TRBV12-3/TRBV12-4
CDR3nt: TGTGCCAGCACCCTAGACAGGGATTTGCAGTATTTT
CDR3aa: CASTLDRDLQYF

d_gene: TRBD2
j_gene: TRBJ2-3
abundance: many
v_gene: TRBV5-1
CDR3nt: TGCGCCAGCAGCTTGGCTAGCGGGATGCGAGATACGCAGTATTTT
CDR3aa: CASSLASGMRDTQYF

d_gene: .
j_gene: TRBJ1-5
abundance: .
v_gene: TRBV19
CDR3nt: TGTGCCAGTAGGGATCGGACGGACCTTAGCAATCAGCCCCAGCATTTT
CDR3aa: CASRDRTDLSNQPQHF

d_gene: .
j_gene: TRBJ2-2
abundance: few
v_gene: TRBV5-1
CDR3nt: TGCGCCAGCAGCTCGACGACTCTCACCGGGGAGCTGTTTTTT
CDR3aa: CASSSTTLTGELFF

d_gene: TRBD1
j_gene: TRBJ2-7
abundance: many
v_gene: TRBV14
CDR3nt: TGTGCCAGCAGCCCCCTAGGGACAGCCTACGAGCAGTACTTC
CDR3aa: CASSPLGTAYEQYF

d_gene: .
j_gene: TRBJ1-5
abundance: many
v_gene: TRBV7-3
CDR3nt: TGTGCCAGCAGCTCCTCGCCCCCCGAGCCCCAGCATTTT
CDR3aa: CASSSSPPEPQHF

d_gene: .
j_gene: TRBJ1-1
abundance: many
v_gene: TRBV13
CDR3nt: TGTGCCAGCAGCTTACGGGCAGACTTGAACACTGAAGCTTTCTTT
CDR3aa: CASSLRADLNTEAFF